This entry concerns a single T cell receptor (beta chain). This sample is part of a study of radiotherapy plus CTLA-4 blockade in lung cancer. Study-level background: Roughly 17% of patients responded objectively, and about 32% achieved disease control.

In germline, CDR1 is SGDLS, CDR2 YYNGEE. This CDR3 spans 14 amino acids. Assay: immunoSEQ multiplex PCR; the TCRdb copy retains only in-frame clones and omits some. The table records some 94,000 clones, approximately 80% of them present only once. The gene calls are TRBV9 and TRBJ2-5; possibly TRBD1 for D (6 bases). The end of the DNA aligns better with TRBJ2-7, so the J call may be wrong. This receptor was obtained from a human donor with non-small cell lung cancer that progressed on radiotherapy plus ipilimumab. The sample was peripheral blood, taken from a patient treated with radiotherapy plus ipilimumab. CDR3 protein: CASSVGTVPYEQYF. CDR3 DNA sequence: TGTGCCAGCAGCGTAGGGACAGTACCCTACGAGCAGTACTTC.